These 12 T cell receptor beta chains were sequenced from one sample in a study of OX40 agonist ivuxolimab in advanced cancers. Repertoires were generated with immunoSEQ multiplex PCR, while TCRdb's copy carries only in-frame clones and drops some. The sample includes 60,000 to 85,000 clones, over 80% seen only once; the top ten take 6.5% to 9.5%. The starting material was CD4+ or CD8+ T cells sorted from blood, obtained in a trial of the OX40 agonist ivuxolimab. The receptors derive from an adult with an advanced solid tumor such as melanoma, head and neck, liver or kidney cancer.

This clone was detected once. The rearrangement links TRBV13 to TRBJ1-1; D gene unclear. Germline values: CDR1 PRHDT, CDR2 FYEKMQ (reference sequence). The CDR3 has 13 residues. Trimming pared 3 bases from V and 4 bases from J, leaving 9 bases between. CDR3 sequence: CASSLGWRTEAFF. The CDR3, as DNA: TGTGCCAGCAGCTTGGGGTGGCGCACTGAAGCTTTCTTT. The full variable domain, rest sourced from reference TRBV13 and TRBJ1-1, is AAGVIQSPRHLIKEKRETATLKCYPIPRHDTVYWYQQGPGQDPQFLISFYEKMQSDKGSIPDRFSAQQFSDYHSELNMSSLELGDSALYFCASSLGWRTEAFFGQGTRLTVV.

For the CDR3, the DNA is TGTGCTAGTGGCTGGGACAGCCCTAGCACAGATACGCAGTATTTT. Amino acids: CASGWDSPSTDTQYF. The chain has TRBV12-5 and TRBJ2-3; 7 nucleotides match TRBD1. Germline V gives CDR1 LGHNT, CDR2 FRNRAP. This CDR3 region has 15 residues. With V trimmed by 6 bases and J by 0 bases, 6 bases remained unmatched.

The chain links TRBV5-6 to TRBJ2-5, with 8 bases matching TRBD1. Trimming at V came to 6 bases and at J to 1 base, leaving 8 bases not matched to a gene. This CDR3 region has 15 residues. Germline V CDR1 and CDR2: SGHDT, YYEEEE. The CDR3 bases are TGTGCCAGCACCCTCGCCAGGGGGCCCCAAGAGACCCAGTACTTC. Translation: CASTLARGPQETQYF.

This chain uses TRBV7-2 with TRBJ2-7; 7 bases are shared with TRBD1. The ends lost 1 base at V and 1 base at J; junction bases unmatched: 1. The CDR3 is made up of 14 amino acids. CDR1 and CDR2 from the germline V gene are SGHTA and FQGNSA. CDR3 amino acids: CASSLGTGSYEQYF. The CDR3 DNA sequence: TGTGCCAGCAGCTTAGGGACAGGATCCTACGAGCAGTACTTC.

The chain uses TRBV10-1 and TRBJ2-7; TRBD1 matches at 8 bases. With V trimmed by 5 bases and J by 2 bases, 2 bases remained unmatched. Germline CDR1 reads WNHNN; CDR2 reads SYGVQD (reference sequence). This CDR3 region has 13 residues. CDR3 coding DNA: TGCGCCAGCAGTCCGGGACAGGCCTACGAGCAGTACTTC. Its translation is CASSPGQAYEQYF.

This clone is a singleton in its sample. This chain links TRBV11-2 with TRBJ1-1; D unresolved. This CDR3 spans 13 amino acids. V shed 1 base and J shed 4 bases, with 7 bases lying between them. The V gene's germline CDR1 is SGHAT and CDR2 FQNNGV. The CDR3 sequence: CASSLALSTEAFF. CDR3 coding DNA: TGTGCCAGCAGCTTAGCATTGAGCACTGAAGCTTTCTTT.

V gene TRBV4-3 combines with J gene TRBJ1-1; 8 nucleotides align to TRBD1. The CDR3 sequence is 13 residues long. The J segment lost 4 bases and the V segment lost 6 bases, leaving 4 bases of the junction unmatched. CDR1 LGHNA and CDR2 YSLEER come from the germline V gene. CDR3 residues: CASRLTGGTEAFF. The DNA for the CDR3 is TGCGCCAGCAGACTTACAGGGGGCACTGAAGCTTTCTTT.

V is TRBV27 and J is TRBJ2-3; D is unclear. Germline values: CDR1 MNHEY, CDR2 SMNVEV (reference sequence). The ends were cut back, 1 base at V and 0 bases at J, with 5 bases in the middle. The CDR3 consists of 14 residues. CDR3 nucleotides: TGTGCCAGCAGTTTATACCACAGCACAGATACGCAGTATTTT. It is translated as CASSLYHSTDTQYF.

The chain combines TRBV5-1 with TRBJ2-2; the match to TRBD1 covers 9 bases. Germline assignment: CDR1 SGHRS and CDR2 YFSETQ. V trimming: 0 bases; J trimming: 6 bases; junction bases outside the gene matches: 9. The CDR3 is 17 residues long. The CDR3 region is CASSLVIGQGSAGELFF. The CDR3 bases are TGCGCCAGCAGCTTGGTAATAGGACAGGGGAGCGCCGGGGAGCTGTTTTTT.

The chain's CDR3 is CASSPTVGTEAFF. CDR3 coding DNA: TGTGCCAGCAGCCCGACAGTGGGCACTGAAGCTTTCTTT. The gene calls are TRBV7-8 and TRBJ1-1, with a possible D match to TRBD1 (5 bases). V dropped 5 bases and J dropped 4 bases, with 11 bases sitting between them. Germline-derived CDR1 and CDR2 are SGHVS and FQNEAQ. This CDR3 is built from 13 residues. Full variable domain (rest looked up from reference TRBV7-8 and TRBJ1-1): GAGVSQSPRYKVAKRGQDVALRCDPISGHVSLFWYQQALGQGPEFLTYFQNEAQLDKSGLPSDRFFAERPEGSVSTLKIQRTQQEDSAVYLCASSPTVGTEAFFGQGTRLTVV.

The chain combines TRBV1 with TRBJ1-1. TRBV1 is flagged as a pseudogene. This CDR3 region has 15 residues. The DNA for the CDR3 is TGCACCAGCAGCCAAGTTACTGATGCTAACACTGAAGCTTTCTTT. Translating it yields CTSSQVTDANTEAFF.

The chain is built from TRBV15 and TRBJ2-7; 8 bases fit TRBD1. Germline V gives CDR1 LNHNV, CDR2 YYDKDF (reference sequence). Trimming removed 0 bases from V and 5 bases from J; junction bases left unmatched: 3. The CDR3 spans 14 residues. CDR3 in amino acids: CATSREQGGDEQYF. The CDR3 DNA reads as TGTGCCACCAGCAGAGAACAGGGGGGTGACGAGCAGTACTTC.